This T cell receptor (beta chain) was sequenced for a study of cytomegalovirus exposure and HLA in healthy donors. Broader study findings: Reported results showed that the classifier diagnosed cytomegalovirus status with high specificity and sensitivity. HLA restriction was apparent for most CMV-associated TCR beta chains in a later analysis.

V lost 6 bases and J 6 bases, leaving 21 bases between the germline ends. Germline V gene sequence: CDR1 SGHKS, CDR2 YYEKEE (reference sequence). The CDR3 runs 15 residues. Use of 60 Vbeta and 13 Jbeta primers characterized the PCR. Assay used: immunoSEQ multiplex PCR; TCRdb lists only in-frame clones, some missing. The sample contains 150,000 or so clones, 60% to 75% of which appear only once. On this clone: Its antigen is as yet unknown.

This sequence joins TRBV5-5 and TRBJ1-1; D gene ambiguous. The receptor was isolated from a man aged 18 to 35 in good health and CMV-seronegative. Sequenced: PBMCs. CDR3 region: CASTLREARTAEAFF. CDR3 sequence (DNA): TGTGCCAGCACCCTCCGGGAGGCGCGAACTGCTGAAGCTTTCTTT.